The clone carrying this TCR beta chain was recorded many times. What it binds is not known. The data belong to a study of regulatory T cells in long-lasting Graves disease. Stated time point: newly diagnosed GD, antithyroid drugs for less than 3 months. From RNA extracted from PBMCs, the TCR library was made. The study's findings and limits: Persistent disease preferred TRBV28, TRBJ1-2 and TRBJ2-5; new disease, TRBV20-1 and TRBJ2-1.

HTBI primers from iRepertoire and Arm-PCR of CDR3 regions yielded the TCR beta libraries. TCRdb reprocessed the multiplex PCR reads via MiXCR and lists one record per CDR3 protein. There are roughly 420,000 distinct CDR3 sequences in the sample; about 16% occur only once, and around a quarter lies in the top ten. The CDR3 contains 13 residues. Germline V lookup: CDR1 MNHNS, CDR2 SASEGT. V lost 11 bases, J lost 0 bases, and 10 bases lay in between. In addition, the sample was reused for a study of T cells in Graves' hyperthyroidism and ophthalmopathy. That report adds: Stable hyperthyroidism: no ophthalmopathy progression over 18 months of follow-up. Within blood appeared most thyroid clonotypes that had expanded above 0.001.

The source of this sequence is a woman aged 18-30 years with Graves disease. The sample here was peripheral blood mononuclear cells (PBMCs), taken at new diagnosis, from a patient treated with antithyroid drugs. J is TRBJ2-2 and V is TRBV6-1; D is unresolved. CDR3: CAARRPNTGELFF. The CDR3 DNA reads as TGTGCCGCGCGGAGACCGAACACCGGGGAGCTGTTTTTT.